These 16 T cell receptor beta chains came from one sample sequenced in a study of shared clonotypes between healthy human individuals. Generated by immunoSEQ multiplex PCR, the TCRdb table keeps only in-frame clones and is missing some. The sample consists of about 1 million clones, around 74% of them appearing once. The specimen was memory CD4+ T cells sorted from blood. Regarding subset: CD45RA-negative fraction. All receptors come from a man between 18 and 35 years old in good health.

V gene TRBV19 combines with J gene TRBJ1-2, with 9 bases matching TRBD1. Unmatched junction bases numbered 6, after V lost 5 bases and J lost 5 bases. This CDR3 contains 14 residues. The germline V gene has CDR1 LNHDA and CDR2 SQIVND (reference sequence). Written as DNA, the CDR3 is TGTGCCAGTAGTGGATCCGGGACAGGGTATGGCTACACCTTC. Protein sequence: CASSGSGTGYGYTF.

In this sample, this clone turned up a few times. The chain uses TRBV6-6 and TRBJ2-2; 7 bases align to TRBD1. With 6 bases clipped from V and 2 bases from J, the junction kept 9 bases outside the gene matches. CDR1 and CDR2 from the germline V gene are MNHNY and SVGAGI (reference sequence). The CDR3 runs to 16 residues. CDR3: CASRSGQQINTGELFF. The CDR3 nucleotides are TGTGCCAGCAGATCGGGACAGCAGATTAACACCGGGGAGCTGTTTTTT.

A few counts support this clone. The CDR3 DNA reads as TGTGCCAGCAGTTACGAGGGGGGCAGGGGGACCGGGGAGCTGTTTTTT. Translating it yields CASSYEGGRGTGELFF. This chain links TRBV6-6 with TRBJ2-2; perhaps TRBD1 as D (7 bases). Germline lookup yields CDR1 MNHNY and CDR2 SVGAGI (reference sequence). V lost 2 bases and J 5 bases, leaving 15 bases between the germline ends. The CDR3 is 16 amino acids.

V usage is TRBV18 and J usage is TRBJ1-1; 9 positions match TRBD1. This CDR3 is 17 amino acids long. V shed 1 base and J 3 bases; nucleotides not matched to a gene: 9. CDR1 and CDR2 (germline): KGHSH, LQKENI. The CDR3 region has the DNA TGTGCCAGCTCACCACTAACAGGGGGCGGTTTACACACTGAAGCTTTCTTT. It specifies CASSPLTGGGLHTEAFF.

This clone has just a few counts. The chain links TRBV11-2 to TRBJ1-5; D perhaps matches TRBD1 (5 bases). CDR3 size: 15 residues. CDR1 is SGHAT and CDR2 is FQNNGV in the germline V gene. V gave up 0 bases and J gave up 1 base, with 7 bases separating them. CDR3 in DNA: TGTGCCAGCAGCTTAGACGGGGGGAGCAATCAGCCCCAGCATTTT. Translated, it gives CASSLDGGSNQPQHF.

The genes are TRBV2 and TRBJ2-7, with a weak D call TRBD2 (5 bases). The ends were cut back, 6 bases at V and 0 bases at J, with 12 bases in the middle. CDR1 and CDR2 from the germline V gene are SNHLY and FYNNEI. CDR3 length equals 14 residues. Written as DNA, the CDR3 is TGTGCCAGCAGCTCAGAACGGGGCTCCTACGAGCAGTACTTC. It specifies CASSSERGSYEQYF.

The V call is TRBV10-3, the J call TRBJ1-2; no firm D call. Germline values: CDR1 ENHRY, CDR2 SYGVKD. The CDR3 sequence is 14 residues long. Trimming shortened V by 3 bases and J by 5 bases, and 13 bases separated the two germline ends. This CDR3 is CAISDVGGEYGYTF. The CDR3 DNA sequence: TGTGCCATCAGTGATGTGGGTGGGGAGTATGGCTACACCTTC.

Only one count was recorded for this clone. The rearrangement joins TRBV18 to TRBJ2-6; 9 bases align to TRBD1. The CDR3 is 16 residues long. Germline V gene data show CDR1 as KGHSH and CDR2 as LQKENI. The V and J ends lost 3 bases and 0 bases, in that order; junction bases with no gene match: 0. CDR3 DNA: TGTGCCAGCTCACCGACAGGGGGCTCTGGGGCCAACGTCCTGACTTTC. The encoded protein is CASSPTGGSGANVLTF.

CDR3 protein: CASSPGTGKMGNQPQHF. The CDR3 DNA follows: TGTGCCAGCAGTCCCGGGACAGGGAAAATGGGCAATCAGCCCCAGCATTTT. The rearrangement uses TRBV28 and TRBJ1-5; 9 nucleotides align to TRBD1. The V gene end was trimmed by 5 bases and the J gene end by 2 bases; junction bases not matched to a gene: 10. Germline CDR1 is MDHEN and CDR2 is SYDVKM. This CDR3 region has 17 residues.

This clone has ten or more counts. The CDR3 DNA is TGTGCCAGCGGATCCGGGGGCTCTCCCGTAGGGGAGCAGTACTTC. It yields the protein CASGSGGSPVGEQYF. This chain links TRBV27 with TRBJ2-7; either TRBD1 or TRBD2 may supply D (6 bases each). From germline, CDR1 is MNHEY and CDR2 SMNVEV (reference sequence). The V end lost 8 bases, the J end lost 7 bases, and 24 bases lay between the germline ends. This CDR3 has 15 residues.

CDR3 amino acids: CASRLGTGNYEQYF. The CDR3 nucleotides read TGCGCCAGCAGACTTGGGACAGGAAACTACGAGCAGTACTTC. The rearrangement joins TRBV5-1 to TRBJ2-7, with TRBD1 identical over 8 bases. The germline V gene encodes CDR1 SGHRS and CDR2 YFSETQ. The CDR3 loop spans 14 amino acids. The ends lost 5 bases at V and 3 bases at J; junction bases unmatched: 7.

V and J are TRBV9 and TRBJ1-6, with TRBD1 matching 9 bases. The trim removed 0 bases at V and 8 bases at J, leaving 6 bases unmatched. This CDR3 has 16 residues. Germline CDR1 and CDR2: SGDLS and YYNGEE. In DNA form, the CDR3 reads TGTGCCAGCAGCGTAGGGGACAGGGAGCATTATTCACCCCTCCACTTT. Translated: CASSVGDREHYSPLHF. Filled out from reference TRBV9 and TRBJ1-6, the complete variable domain reads DSGVTQTPKHLITATGQRVTLRCSPRSGDLSVYWYQQSLDQGLQFLIQYYNGEERAKGNILERFSAQQFPDLHSELNLSSLELGDSALYFCASSVGDREHYSPLHFGNGTRLTVT.

CDR3 sequence (DNA): TGTGCCAGCGGTCTGACAGATACGCAGTATTTT. Its protein product is CASGLTDTQYF. The rearrangement links TRBV2 to TRBJ2-3; D ambiguous. Deletions cut 8 bases from V and 3 bases from J, with 6 bases between. Germline V gives CDR1 SNHLY, CDR2 FYNNEI. This CDR3 spans 11 amino acids.

This chain links TRBV19 with TRBJ2-7; D perhaps matches TRBD2 (5 bases). V lost 4 bases to trimming and J lost 7 bases, with 17 bases between them. In germline, CDR1 is LNHDA, CDR2 SQIVND (reference sequence). The CDR3 runs 14 residues. The chain's CDR3 is CASSNSARTGEQYF. The CDR3 DNA follows: TGTGCCAGTAGTAATAGCGCCAGGACGGGGGAGCAGTACTTC.

The chain combines TRBV5-1 with TRBJ2-4; D gene ambiguous. Trimming took off 5 bases at V and 0 bases at J, with 15 bases between the two ends. The germline V gene has CDR1 SGHRS and CDR2 YFSETQ. This CDR3 is 16 amino acids long. DNA for the CDR3: TGCGCCAGCAGTTCGGCGGCTTCCGTAGCCAAAAACATTCAGTACTTC. It is translated as CASSSAASVAKNIQYF. Drawing the rest from reference TRBV5-1 and TRBJ2-4, the complete variable domain is KAGVTQTPRYLIKTRGQQVTLSCSPISGHRSVSWYQQTPGQGLQFLFEYFSETQRNKGNFPGRFSGRQFSNSRSEMNVSTLELGDSALYLCASSSAASVAKNIQYFGAGTRLSVL.

This clone has at least ten counts. The V call is TRBV2, the J call TRBJ2-7; the D gene is possibly TRBD2 (6 bases). V lost 4 bases, J lost 4 bases, and 11 bases lay in between. The CDR3 has 13 residues. From germline, CDR1 is SNHLY and CDR2 FYNNEI. DNA of the CDR3: TGTGCCAGCAGTGTTCGGAGGGAATACGAGCAGTACTTC. Protein sequence: CASSVRREYEQYF. The full variable domain, rest sourced from reference TRBV2 and TRBJ2-7, is EPEVTQTPSHQVTQMGQEVILRCVPISNHLYFYWYRQILGQKVEFLVSFYNNEISEKSEIFDDQFSVERPDGSNFTLKIRSTKLEDSAMYFCASSVRREYEQYFGPGTRLTVT.